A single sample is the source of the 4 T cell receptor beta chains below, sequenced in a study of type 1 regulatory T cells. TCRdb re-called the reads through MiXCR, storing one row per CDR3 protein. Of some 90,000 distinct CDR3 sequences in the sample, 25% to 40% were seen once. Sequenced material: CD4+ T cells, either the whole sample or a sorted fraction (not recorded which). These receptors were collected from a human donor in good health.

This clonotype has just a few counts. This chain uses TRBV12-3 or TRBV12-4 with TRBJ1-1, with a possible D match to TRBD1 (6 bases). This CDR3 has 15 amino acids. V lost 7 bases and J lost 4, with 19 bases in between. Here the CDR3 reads CASTRGGAGSTEAFF. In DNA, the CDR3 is TGTGCCAGCACCCGGGGGGGGGCGGGGAGCACTGAAGCTTTCTTT.

CDR3 nucleotides: TGTGCCAGCAGCCCTAGACAGGGCACTGAAGCTTTCTTT. This codes for CASSPRQGTEAFF. The chain combines TRBV7-2 with TRBJ1-1; 7 bases match TRBD1. V dropped 5 bases and J dropped 4; count of bases not matched to a gene: 4. Germline V gene lookup returns CDR1 SGHTA and CDR2 FQGNSA. The CDR3 contains 13 residues.

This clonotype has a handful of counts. For the CDR3, the DNA is TGTGCCAGCAGTCCGCTAGGAAGCGGACTTTCCACCGGGGAGCTGTTTTTT. It specifies CASSPLGSGLSTGELFF. The J gene is TRBJ2-2, the V gene TRBV6-2 or TRBV6-3; TRBD2 might be the D (5 bases). The CDR3 contains 17 residues. Trimming pared 5 bases from V and 4 bases from J, leaving 20 bases between. Looked up from germline, CDR1 is MNHEY and CDR2 is SVGEGT.

The CDR3 loop is CASTWEGTDTQYF. CDR3 nucleotide sequence: TGTGCCAGCACCTGGGAAGGCACAGATACGCAGTATTTT. The V and J genes are TRBV3-1 and TRBJ2-3, with D unclear. CDR1 and CDR2 from the germline V gene are LGHDT and YNNKEL (reference sequence). The CDR3 spans 13 residues. V was cut by 7 bases and J by 1 base, with 9 bases left in between.